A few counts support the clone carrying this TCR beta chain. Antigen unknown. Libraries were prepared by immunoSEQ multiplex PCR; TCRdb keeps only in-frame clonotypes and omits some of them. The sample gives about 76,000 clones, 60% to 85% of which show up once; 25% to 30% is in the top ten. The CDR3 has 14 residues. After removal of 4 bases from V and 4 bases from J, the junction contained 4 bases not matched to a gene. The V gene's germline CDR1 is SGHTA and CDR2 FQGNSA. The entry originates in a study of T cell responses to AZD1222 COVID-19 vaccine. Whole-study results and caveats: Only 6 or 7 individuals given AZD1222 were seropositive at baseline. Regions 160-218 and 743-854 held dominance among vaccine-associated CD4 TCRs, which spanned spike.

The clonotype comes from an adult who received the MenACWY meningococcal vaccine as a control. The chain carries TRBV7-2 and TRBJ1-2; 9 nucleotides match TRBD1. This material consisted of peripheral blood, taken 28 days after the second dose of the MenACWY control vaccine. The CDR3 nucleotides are TGTGCCAGCAGCTCACAGGGGGCTCTCTATGGCTACACCTTC. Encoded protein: CASSSQGALYGYTF. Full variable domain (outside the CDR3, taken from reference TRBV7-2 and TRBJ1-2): GAGVSQSPSNKVTEKGKDVELRCDPISGHTALYWYRQSLGQGLEFLIYFQGNSAPDKSGLPSDRFSAERTGGSVSTLTIQRTQQEDSAVYLCASSSQGALYGYTFGSGTRLTVV.